This TCR beta chain was captured by sequencing in a study of blood T cell repertoires in COVID-19. The CDR3 length is 13 residues. The germline CDR1 and CDR2 sequences are SGHDT and YYEEEE. V lost 2 bases and J lost 8, with 11 bases in between. Clinical history reported by participants formed the basis on which cohorts were assigned. Authors' methods: Amplification of reference gene primers was used by the study to estimate nucleated cell counts. The method was immunoSEQ multiplex PCR; TCRdb's version includes in-frame clones alone and lacks a portion of them. V and J calls and clone size are those listed in that table; D and trimming were worked out from the DNA. The sample has roughly 150,000 clones; 80% are singletons.

This receptor was taken from a woman aged 55-70 years who had recovered from COVID-19. The gene calls are TRBV5-6 and TRBJ2-1, with a tentative D call TRBD2 (6 bases). The source material was PBMCs or T cells enriched from blood (not recorded which). The CDR3 region is CASSFPSVHEQFF. In DNA, the CDR3 is TGTGCCAGCAGCTTCCCTAGCGTCCATGAGCAGTTCTTC.